This T cell receptor (beta chain) is from a study of regulatory T cells in long-lasting Graves disease. Study at large: Antithyroid drug intake by newly diagnosed Graves' patients had lasted under 3 months. Broader study findings: Persistent disease showed a preference for TRBV28, TRBJ1-2 and TRBJ2-5.

Germline V gene data show CDR1 as GTSNPN and CDR2 as SVGIG (reference sequence). CDR3 size: 11 residues. V lost 3 bases and J 4 bases, leaving 4 bases between the germline ends. Of note for this clonotype: Its antigen is as yet unknown.

As for time point: newly diagnosed GD, antithyroid drugs for less than 3 months. The TCR library was made from RNA that had been extracted from PBMCs in TRIzol. Investigators prepared the TCR beta libraries by applying iRepertoire HTBI primers and Arm-PCR of CDR3 regions. TCRdb processed the multiplex PCR reads anew with MiXCR; each CDR3 protein has one entry. The table includes more than 300,000 distinct CDR3 sequences, 12% detected once. The same specimen was also included in a second study, on T cells in Graves' hyperthyroidism and ophthalmopathy. This second study says: Patients were aged 18 to 65, had disease duration under 2 months, and had newly diagnosed hyperthyroidism. A set of HTBI primers served as the primers for a first-round RT-PCR of the TCR CDR3.

The specimen was peripheral blood mononuclear cells (PBMCs), collected at new diagnosis, from a patient treated with antithyroid drugs. The genes are TRBV30 and TRBJ2-1; D is unresolved. The TCR originated in a woman aged 18-29 years with Graves disease. The CDR3 DNA reads TGTGCCTGGAGAGAATACAATGAGCAGTTCTTC. Encoded protein: CAWREYNEQFF.